These 30 T cell receptor beta chains originate from one sample sequenced in a study of neurological immune-mediated disorders. TCRdb used MiXCR to reprocess the 5' RACE reads, holding one entry per CDR3 protein. The data show tens of thousands of distinct CDR3 sequences, with less than 4% seen just once and 1% to 1.5% held by the top ten. Specimen: PBMCs. The receptor source for this set is a man aged 30 to 45 with multiple sclerosis.

This clonotype was seen many times. The rearrangement links TRBV20-1 to TRBJ2-1; D may be TRBD1 (6 bases). The length of the CDR3 is 15 residues. In germline, CDR1 is DFQATT, CDR2 SNEGSKA (reference sequence). The V and J ends lost 5 bases and 6 bases respectively, with 20 bases between them. CDR3 coding DNA: TGCAGTGCTCCAGGGCCTTTGGGGGCCACCAATGAGCAGTTCTTC. Encoded protein: CSAPGPLGATNEQFF.

This clonotype was recorded at least ten times. The chain links TRBV12-3 or TRBV12-4 to TRBJ2-7, with 7 bases that match TRBD2. There are 16 residues in the CDR3. V trimming: 2 bases; J trimming: 3 bases; junction bases outside the gene matches: 10. The CDR3 region has the DNA TGTGCCAGCAGTTTATATCCTAGCGGAGCGGACTACGAGCAGTACTTC. Encoded protein: CASSLYPSGADYEQYF.

J is TRBJ1-4 and V is TRBV5-1, with 9 bases that match TRBD1. There are 14 residues in the CDR3. In germline, CDR1 is SGHRS, CDR2 YFSETQ. J lost 8 bases, V lost 4 bases, and 6 bases had no gene match. The CDR3 is CASSLGTGLEKLFF. DNA for the CDR3: TGCGCCAGCAGCCTTGGGACAGGGTTAGAAAAACTGTTTTTT.

This clonotype was seen ten or more times. V and J are TRBV29-1 and TRBJ2-5, with D perhaps being TRBD1 or TRBD2 (6 bases each). The CDR3 consists of 13 residues. The ends were cut back, 4 bases at V and 6 bases at J, with 15 bases in the middle. Germline CDR1 reads SQVTM; CDR2 reads ANQGSEA. CDR3 residues: CSVGGGPRQTQYF. The CDR3, as DNA: TGCAGCGTTGGAGGGGGGCCTAGGCAGACCCAGTACTTC.

This clonotype came up many times. One end of the junction is discordant with germline, which a read error may explain. This sequence joins TRBV10-3 and TRBJ1-5; 8 bases fit TRBD1. The CDR3 runs to 14 residues. Germline V gives CDR1 ENHRY, CDR2 SYGVKD. In DNA form, the CDR3 reads TGTGCCATCAGTGGGGTACAGGGGGTTCAGCCCCAGAATTTT. Its protein product is CAISGVQGVQPQNF.

V gene TRBV6-6 combines with J gene TRBJ2-3; D is uncertain. Germline V CDR1 and CDR2: MNHNY, SVGAGI (reference sequence). CDR3 length: 13 residues. Trimming took off 8 bases at V and 1 base at J, with 10 bases between the two ends. CDR3 sequence: CASCVSGTDTQYF. The CDR3 bases are TGTGCCAGCTGTGTTTCCGGCACAGATACGCAGTATTTT.

This clonotype has at least ten counts. The junction and the germline gene differ at one end; a read error may be behind it. This rearrangement joins TRBV7-9 to TRBJ2-5; TRBD2 matches at 11 bases. The CDR3 covers 14 residues. Per germline, CDR1 SEHNR and CDR2 FQNEAQ (reference sequence). DNA of the CDR3: TGTGCCAGCAGCCTAGCGGGGGGCCAAGAGACCCAGTACTTC. It codes for CASSLAGGQETQYF.

Many counts were recorded for this clonotype. The chain combines TRBV7-8 with TRBJ2-5, with D unclear. Looked up from germline, CDR1 is SGHVS and CDR2 is FQNEAQ. The V gene lost 2 bases and the J gene lost 0 bases, with 7 bases spanning the gap. This CDR3 comprises 14 residues. This chain's CDR3 is CASSLSVYQETQYF. In nucleotides, the CDR3 is TGTGCCAGCAGCTTATCAGTGTACCAAGAGACCCAGTACTTC.

On this clonotype: One end of the junction is discordant with germline, which a read error may explain. This chain joins TRBV4-3 and TRBJ1-5; D is unresolved. The length of the CDR3 is 13 residues. Germline CDR1 and CDR2: LGHNA and YSLEER. The CDR3 loop is CASSQDSYQPQNF. The CDR3 coding sequence is TGCGCCAGCAGCCAAGACAGCTATCAGCCCCAGAATTTT.

This clonotype appeared many times. This chain joins TRBV7-9 and TRBJ2-7, with D unclear. This CDR3 region has 13 residues. Between the trimmed V and J ends, which lost 5 bases and 10 bases, there was a span of 18 bases. CDR1 SEHNR and CDR2 FQNEAQ come from the germline V gene (reference sequence). The DNA of the CDR3 is TGTGCCAGCAGCGGAACTACCACTTCGAGACAGTACTTC. Its protein product is CASSGTTTSRQYF. Looking up the rest from reference TRBV7-9 and TRBJ2-7 gives the full variable domain: DTGVSQNPRHKITKRGQNVTFRCDPISEHNRLYWYRQTLGQGPEFLTYFQNEAQLEKSRLLSDRFSAERPKGSFSTLEIQRTEQGDSAMYLCASSGTTTSRQYFGPGTRLTVT.

This clonotype was detected many times. The chain joins TRBV10-3 to TRBJ1-2; no clear D. The CDR3 has 14 residues. Between the trimmed V and J ends, which lost 3 bases and 7 bases, there was a span of 15 bases. From germline, CDR1 is ENHRY and CDR2 SYGVKD. The CDR3: CAISDVSLGPGYTF. The DNA of the CDR3 is TGTGCCATCAGTGATGTCAGCTTAGGTCCTGGCTACACCTTC.

The sample holds a few counts of this clonotype. The chain uses TRBV6-1 and TRBJ1-4; TRBD1 matches 10 bases. The J segment lost 8 bases and the V segment lost 4 bases, leaving 10 bases of the junction unmatched. The CDR3 has 16 residues. Germline CDR1 and CDR2: MNHNS and SASEGT. The CDR3 sequence: CASSGDSGTGAEKLFF. For the CDR3, the DNA is TGTGCCAGCAGTGGGGATTCCGGGACAGGGGCCGAAAAACTGTTTTTT.

This clonotype was counted at least ten times. The rearrangement links TRBV5-1 to TRBJ2-1; 8 bases agree with TRBD2. This CDR3 is built from 15 residues. Germline CDR1 SGHRS, CDR2 YFSETQ. J lost 1 base, V lost 7 bases, and 7 bases had no gene match. The CDR3 DNA is TGCGCCAGCGGCGAAGCGGGGGCATCCTACAATGAGCAGTTCTTC. It is translated as CASGEAGASYNEQFF.

The sample holds many counts of this clonotype. J is TRBJ2-3 and V is TRBV7-9; 8 nucleotides align to TRBD2. There are 15 residues in the CDR3. CDR1 and CDR2 from the germline V gene are SEHNR and FQNEAQ (reference sequence). V gave up 7 bases and J gave up 0 bases; unmatched junction bases: 6. The CDR3 sequence: CASTSTSGSTDTQYF. In DNA form, the CDR3 reads TGTGCCAGCACCTCAACTAGCGGAAGCACAGATACGCAGTATTTT.

This clonotype was seen ten or more times. The gene calls are TRBV5-1 and TRBJ2-3; perhaps D is TRBD1 or TRBD2 (6 bases each). The CDR3 is made up of 16 amino acids. Trimming took 1 base from V and 2 from J, leaving 14 bases between them. CDR1 and CDR2 (germline): SGHRS, YFSETQ. CDR3 region: CASSLMSGAPTDTQYF. CDR3 nucleotide sequence: TGCGCCAGCAGCTTGATGTCGGGGGCCCCCACAGATACGCAGTATTTT.

This clonotype was picked up many times. The genes are TRBV5-6 and TRBJ1-6, with D possibly being TRBD1 (5 bases). CDR3 length: 14 amino acids. Germline V CDR1 and CDR2: SGHDT, YYEEEE. Between the trimmed V and J ends, which lost 2 bases and 10 bases, there was a span of 13 bases. CDR3 DNA sequence: TGTGCCAGCAGCTTCGGGACTGGAGAATCACCCCTCCACTTT. It is translated as CASSFGTGESPLHF.

This clonotype was found many times. The V call is TRBV11-2, the J call TRBJ2-3; D is possibly TRBD1 (6 bases). Germline V gives CDR1 SGHAT, CDR2 FQNNGV. This CDR3 has 14 residues. Trimming pared 3 bases from V and 2 bases from J, leaving 9 bases between. The DNA of the CDR3 is TGTGCCAGCAGCTTGGGGGCCTCCACAGATACGCAGTATTTT. It is translated as CASSLGASTDTQYF.

This clonotype was picked up many times. The genes are TRBV10-2 and TRBJ2-5; D unresolved. Germline V gives CDR1 WSHSY, CDR2 SAAADI. CDR3 length equals 15 residues. With 3 bases removed from V and 2 bases from J, the gap between germline ends came to 13 bases. The CDR3 nucleotides are TGCGCCAGCAGTGACCCCCCCCAGCTTCAAGAGACCCAGTACTTC. This translates into CASSDPPQLQETQYF.

This clonotype was detected many times. V gene TRBV19 combines with J gene TRBJ2-7; maybe TRBD1 (6 bases). The CDR3 consists of 14 residues. The germline CDR1 and CDR2 sequences are LNHDA and SQIVND (reference sequence). The V gene lost 5 bases and the J gene lost 3 bases, with 14 bases spanning the gap. DNA for the CDR3: TGTGCCAGTAGTCCCGGGACATTTCTCTACGAGCAGTACTTC. Translating it yields CASSPGTFLYEQYF. The variable domain in full, with the rest retrieved from reference TRBV19 and TRBJ2-7, is DGGITQSPKYLFRKEGQNVTLSCEQNLNHDAMYWYRQDPGQGLRLIYYSQIVNDFQKGDIAEGYSVSREKKESFPLTVTSAQKNPTAFYLCASSPGTFLYEQYFGPGTRLTVT.

This clonotype was recorded many times. The chain has TRBV3-1 and TRBJ2-3; D might be TRBD2 (5 bases). The V gene lost 1 base and the J gene lost 5 bases, with 34 bases spanning the gap. The CDR3 contains 22 residues. Germline CDR1 is LGHDT and CDR2 is YNNKEL (reference sequence). This CDR3 reads CASSQGFRFGGEGFSVGDTQYF. In DNA, the CDR3 is TGTGCCAGCAGCCAAGGGTTCAGATTTGGCGGTGAGGGCTTTTCTGTAGGAGATACGCAGTATTTT.

This clonotype was detected many times. V usage is TRBV20-1 and J usage is TRBJ2-1; TRBD2 might be the D (7 bases). The length of the CDR3 is 14 residues. Germline V lookup: CDR1 DFQATT, CDR2 SNEGSKA (reference sequence). V was trimmed by 3 bases and J by 6 bases, leaving 15 bases between them. CDR3 DNA: TGCAGTGCTAGTCCCGGGGGGCGGATCAATGAGCAGTTCTTC. This sequence encodes CSASPGGRINEQFF.

This clonotype was picked up many times. The CDR3 DNA sequence: TGCGCCAGCAGCTTGGGCAGCAATCAGCCCCAGCATTTT. Its protein is CASSLGSNQPQHF. The genes are TRBV5-1 and TRBJ1-5; D is undetermined. Germline V gene sequence: CDR1 SGHRS, CDR2 YFSETQ. The CDR3 covers 13 residues. V was cut by 0 bases and J by 1 base, with 2 bases left in between.

This clonotype has only a few counts. The V call is TRBV5-1, the J call TRBJ2-1; D unclear. V was trimmed by 4 bases and J by 8 bases, leaving 16 bases between them. The CDR3 totals 14 residues. CDR1 is SGHRS, CDR2 YFSETQ, per germline. The CDR3 nucleotides read TGCGCCAGCAGCGTGGAGTCGGTGCTGGATGAGCAGTTCTTC. It specifies CASSVESVLDEQFF.

This clonotype was found many times. The chain combines TRBV10-3 with TRBJ2-7; D unclear. The V gene lost 8 bases and the J gene lost 2 bases, with 13 bases spanning the gap. The CDR3 runs 13 residues. The germline gives CDR1 ENHRY, CDR2 SYGVKD. Here the CDR3 reads CAIGLDGTYEQYF. The CDR3 DNA follows: TGTGCCATCGGTCTGGACGGAACCTACGAGCAGTACTTC.

This clonotype was observed many times. V usage is TRBV7-9 and J usage is TRBJ2-3, with TRBD2 identical over 9 bases. Trimming took 5 bases from V and 2 from J; bases not matched to a gene: 5. CDR1 and CDR2 (germline): SEHNR, FQNEAQ (reference sequence). The CDR3 has 15 residues. CDR3 bases: TGTGCCAGCAGCATTAGCGGGGGTACCACAGATACGCAGTATTTT. This sequence encodes CASSISGGTTDTQYF.

This clonotype showed up many times. V and J are TRBV20-1 and TRBJ2-1; 8 nucleotides align to TRBD2. This CDR3 spans 17 amino acids. The germline CDR1 and CDR2 sequences are DFQATT and SNEGSKA (reference sequence). Trimming at V came to 8 bases and at J to 0 bases, leaving 15 bases not matched to a gene. CDR3 in DNA: TGCAGTTTAGAAACCAGCGGGGGTTACCTCTCCTACAATGAGCAGTTCTTC. Its protein is CSLETSGGYLSYNEQFF.

There are many counts of this clonotype. The chain recombines TRBV20-1 with TRBJ2-3; 11 nucleotides match TRBD2. The V and J ends lost 3 bases and 0 bases, in that order; junction bases with no gene match: 5. From germline, CDR1 is DFQATT and CDR2 SNEGSKA (reference sequence). This CDR3 is 16 amino acids long. CDR3 sequence: CSASGRLAGSTDTQYF. The CDR3 nucleotides are TGCAGTGCTAGTGGAAGACTAGCGGGGAGCACAGATACGCAGTATTTT.

Many counts were recorded for this clonotype. The chain employs TRBV12-5 and TRBJ2-1; D unresolved. The ends were cut back, 7 bases at V and 4 bases at J, with 11 bases in the middle. The CDR3 is made up of 13 amino acids. From germline, CDR1 is LGHNT and CDR2 FRNRAP. CDR3 loop: CASVASWYNEQFF. DNA of the CDR3: TGTGCTAGTGTGGCCTCGTGGTACAATGAGCAGTTCTTC.

As to this clonotype: Being one base from a much bigger clone, this may be a read error. The rearrangement joins TRBV6-5 to TRBJ1-6; D gene uncertain. Germline CDR1 MNHEY, CDR2 SVGAGI. V lost 5 bases, J lost 9 bases, and 14 bases lay in between. This CDR3 spans 14 amino acids. The CDR3 here is CASSPGKGSSPLHF. CDR3 DNA: TGTGCCAGCAGTCCTGGAAAGGGATCTTCACCCCTCCACTTT.

This clonotype was observed a handful of times. The CDR3: CASRLTDTQYF. CDR3 sequence (DNA): TGTGCCAGCAGACTGACAGATACGCAGTATTTT. V and J are TRBV4-2 and TRBJ2-3; D is unresolved. Germline V gene sequence: CDR1 LGHNA, CDR2 YNFKEQ. CDR3 size: 11 residues. V lost 6 bases and J 3 bases, leaving 4 bases between the germline ends.